The present entry profiles one TCR beta chain with its context. Its antigen is currently unknown. The PCR used 60 Vbeta and 13 Jbeta primers. Only in-frame clones appear in the TCRdb table, and some are missing; sequencing was by immunoSEQ multiplex PCR. This sample carries 150,000 to 200,000 clones, roughly 70% of them seen once, and the ten largest clones take around 3%. CDR3 length: 14 residues. V trimming: 5 bases; J trimming: 8 bases; junction bases outside the gene matches: 10. Germline V gives CDR1 SQVTM, CDR2 ANQGSEA. The data were taken from a study of cytomegalovirus exposure and HLA in healthy donors. Findings and limits, study-wide: There were over 150 TCR beta chains listed as cytomegalovirus-associated. It was reported that TCR beta sequences correctly inferred the HLA-A and HLA-B alleles for most subjects.

V and J are TRBV29-1 and TRBJ1-4; 8 bases are a match to TRBD1. The source material was PBMCs. This TCR derives from a woman in her 50s in good health and CMV-seropositive. The CDR3 protein is CSVFPDRAGEKLFF. In DNA form, the CDR3 reads TGCAGCGTTTTTCCGGACAGGGCGGGAGAAAAACTGTTTTTT.